These 16 T cell receptor beta chains came from one sample sequenced in a study of blood T cell repertoires in COVID-19. The method was immunoSEQ multiplex PCR; TCRdb's version includes in-frame clones alone and lacks a portion of them. The sample records some 260,000 clones, approximately 82% being singletons. The sequencing input was peripheral blood. The receptors come from a woman between 18 and 29 years old with acute or convalescent COVID-19.

This rearrangement joins TRBV2 to TRBJ2-7, with unresolved D. Between the trimmed V and J ends, which lost 8 bases and 2 bases, there was a span of 10 bases. CDR3 length equals 12 residues. Per germline, CDR1 SNHLY and CDR2 FYNNEI. The DNA for the CDR3 is TGTGCCAGCCTTCTAAGCACCTACGAGCAGTACTTC. This sequence encodes CASLLSTYEQYF.

This clone appeared many times. V and J are TRBV7-6 and TRBJ1-4, with TRBD1 identical over 8 bases. CDR3 size: 15 residues. The V gene end was trimmed by 1 base and the J gene end by 2 bases; junction bases not matched to a gene: 0. Germline loops: CDR1 SGHVS, CDR2 FNYEAQ. CDR3 region: CASSLGTGTNEKLFF. DNA for the CDR3: TGTGCCAGCAGCTTAGGGACAGGGACTAATGAAAAACTGTTTTTT.

This chain connects TRBV6-6 to TRBJ2-7; 10 positions match TRBD1. V dropped 2 bases and J dropped 5; count of bases not matched to a gene: 6. This CDR3 has 15 amino acids. Per the germline V gene, CDR1 is MNHNY and CDR2 is SVGAGI (reference sequence). The CDR3: CASSYVRDRGNEQYF. The DNA for the CDR3 is TGTGCCAGCAGTTACGTTAGGGACAGGGGTAACGAGCAGTACTTC.

This chain links TRBV2 with TRBJ2-2, with D possibly TRBD1 on 6 matching bases. V was clipped by 6 bases and J by 6 bases, with 14 bases between them. The CDR3 has 14 residues. Germline loops: CDR1 SNHLY, CDR2 FYNNEI. CDR3 DNA: TGTGCCAGCAGGGAGACAGGAAACGCCGGGGAGCTGTTTTTT. Protein sequence: CASRETGNAGELFF.

The chain carries TRBV7-8 and TRBJ1-3; D gene ambiguous. Germline V CDR1 and CDR2: SGHVS, FQNEAQ. V gave up 2 bases and J gave up 4 bases, with 3 bases separating them. The CDR3 totals 12 residues. The CDR3 sequence: CASSLSGNTIYF. DNA for the CDR3: TGTGCCAGCAGCTTATCGGGAAACACCATATATTTT. The whole variable domain, remainder taken from reference TRBV7-8 and TRBJ1-3, is GAGVSQSPRYKVAKRGQDVALRCDPISGHVSLFWYQQALGQGPEFLTYFQNEAQLDKSGLPSDRFFAERPEGSVSTLKIQRTQQEDSAVYLCASSLSGNTIYFGEGSWLTVV.

This clone was found a few times. An end of the junction differs from the germline gene, which may be a read error. The V call is TRBV5-5, the J call TRBJ1-6; no definite D call. The CDR3 has 12 residues. Looked up from germline, CDR1 is SGHKS and CDR2 is YYEKEE (reference sequence). Here the CDR3 reads CASSLDLSSFDF. For the CDR3, the DNA is TGTGCCAGCAGCTTGGATCTCAGTTCGTTTGACTTT.

This clone was counted at least ten times. CDR3 coding DNA: TGTGCCAGCAGTAAACTAGCGGTGACCTACAATGAGCAGTTCTTC. Encoded protein: CASSKLAVTYNEQFF. J is TRBJ2-1 and V is TRBV6-2 or TRBV6-3; 8 nucleotides align to TRBD2. V was pared by 5 bases and J by 2 bases, with 5 bases of the junction left unmatched. Germline lookup yields CDR1 MNHEY and CDR2 SVGEGT. This CDR3 has 15 amino acids.

Only a few counts were recorded for this clone. The chain recombines TRBV20-1 with TRBJ1-2; possible D gene TRBD1, 6 bases. The germline gives CDR1 DFQATT, CDR2 SNEGSKA (reference sequence). Trimming stripped 6 bases from V and 3 bases from J, with 8 bases between. The length of the CDR3 is 11 residues. The CDR3 here is CSANRDYGYTF. The CDR3 DNA sequence: TGCAGTGCCAACAGGGACTATGGCTACACCTTC.

V gene TRBV6-1 combines with J gene TRBJ2-3, with D unresolved. The CDR3 is 13 amino acids. Germline V CDR1 and CDR2: MNHNS, SASEGT. The V gene lost 2 bases and the J gene lost 2 bases, with 5 bases spanning the gap. As DNA, the CDR3 is TGTGCCAGCAGTGAACCATCCACAGATACGCAGTATTTT. Encoded protein: CASSEPSTDTQYF.

The table lists this clone with a count of one. This chain joins TRBV25-1 and TRBJ2-7; TRBD2 aligns across 7 bases. The CDR3 has 15 amino acids. Trimming removed 3 bases from V and 2 bases from J; junction bases left unmatched: 7. Germline values: CDR1 MGHDK, CDR2 SYGVNS. DNA of the CDR3: TGTGCCAGCAGTGATAGCGGGTATTCGCCCTACGAGCAGTACTTC. This encodes CASSDSGYSPYEQYF.

This clone has a single count. CDR3 nucleotide sequence: TGCGCCAGCAGCCAAGATCGAACCGGGAGCAAGTTCTTC. It translates to CASSQDRTGSKFF. The rearrangement uses TRBV4-3 and TRBJ2-1, with D tentatively TRBD2 (6 bases). Deletions cut 0 bases from V and 14 bases from J, with 14 bases between. Germline V gene data show CDR1 as LGHNA and CDR2 as YSLEER. The CDR3 contains 13 residues.

The chain carries TRBV18 and TRBJ1-6, with unresolved D. Deletions cut 2 bases from V and 10 bases from J, with 12 bases between. CDR1 KGHSH and CDR2 LQKENI come from the germline V gene. The CDR3 is made up of 14 amino acids. CDR3: CASSPAGRSSPLHF. The CDR3 DNA is TGTGCCAGCTCACCAGCGGGGAGAAGCTCACCCCTCCACTTT.

This clone was recorded once. The chain employs TRBV19 and TRBJ2-1; the match to TRBD2 covers 11 bases. Germline CDR1 is LNHDA and CDR2 is SQIVND (reference sequence). V lost 5 bases, J lost 4 bases, and 4 bases stayed unmatched. This CDR3 comprises 15 residues. CDR3 amino acids: CASSGSGRGYNEQFF. The CDR3 DNA sequence: TGTGCCAGTAGTGGTAGCGGGAGGGGATACAATGAGCAGTTCTTC.

This chain links TRBV10-3 with TRBJ2-1, with a possible D match to TRBD2 (5 bases). V lost 9 bases and J 9 bases, leaving 12 bases between the germline ends. CDR1 is ENHRY, CDR2 SYGVKD, per germline. The CDR3 runs to 11 residues. CDR3 nucleotides: TGTGCCATTTCCACTAGGAGTGAGCAGTTCTTC. It specifies CAISTRSEQFF.

This clone was counted at least ten times. This chain connects TRBV18 to TRBJ2-3; D is perhaps TRBD2 (6 bases). The CDR3 covers 14 residues. Germline assignment: CDR1 KGHSH and CDR2 LQKENI. Trimming stripped 3 bases from V and 5 bases from J, with 12 bases between. This CDR3 reads CASSPRRGVDTQYF. For the CDR3, the DNA is TGTGCCAGCTCACCTCGGAGGGGCGTAGATACGCAGTATTTT.

The chain employs TRBV7-8 and TRBJ1-1; D ambiguous. Trimming stripped 2 bases from V and 5 bases from J, with 6 bases between. The CDR3 runs to 12 residues. Per germline, CDR1 SGHVS and CDR2 FQNEAQ. Here the CDR3 DNA reads TGTGCCAGCAGCTTAAGGAGAACTGAAGCTTTCTTT. Translated, it gives CASSLRRTEAFF.